This T cell receptor (beta chain) was identified in a study of shared clonotypes between healthy human individuals (dated by TCRdb to about 2020). Turning to the overall study: A couple of women and three men aged 18 to 49 years were included in the cohort. Different laboratories and diverse techniques were used to prepare libraries and sequence TCR repertoires, to increase sequencing depth and limit assay-specific biases. Leukapheresis yielded between about 0.9 and 10 billion PBMCs per donor. To estimate repertoire size and how much clonotypes are shared between individuals, the study performed deep sequencing of blood TCR repertoires from roughly five healthy adults. For each donor, three plates each were used for CD4 naive and CD4 memory, two plates were used for CD8 naive, and one plate was used for CD8 memory.

Concerning this clone: This receptor's antigen is unknown. Within one base of it there is no much larger clone, and no base qualities were kept.

V was cut back by 1 base and J by 0 bases, leaving a gap of 2 bases between them. The CDR3 starts with the cysteine, ends with the phenylalanine, and has 13 residues. Kept here is only the CDR3 DNA, which spans 39 bases and is read in frame from base 1. CDR1 and CDR2, per the germline V gene, are MGHRA and YSYEKL. Broad study findings and their caveats: Sampling was restricted to blood, and TCR repertoires in tissues likely differ from the TCR repertoires found in blood. Higher generation probabilities were observed for clonotypes shared by all four sorted-subset donors than for non-shared clonotypes. The small number of donors limited the genetic and exposure-history diversity represented. Larger estimated clonotype richness was generally found for naive subsets than for memory subsets. Based on pairwise subsampling, the degree of clonotype sharing among donors was expected to be affected by sequencing depth. When four donors were compared, the shared fraction of clonotypes was 5% to 6.5% for naive CD4, 3.5% for naive CD8, 2% to 2.5% for memory CD4, and approximately 0.4% for memory CD8. Even with the large sequencing depth, rarefaction of the sorted-subset datasets indicated that sequencing was incomplete.

TCR CDR3 regions were amplified from genomic DNA by multiplex PCR using the deep immunoSEQ assay. For each cell subset, the extracted genomic DNA was distributed evenly across all wells of several immunoSEQ 96-well plates, and each plate served as one replicate. For sorted subsets, about 210 ng of genomic DNA, equivalent to about 30,000 T cell genomes, went into each replicate PCR. Purified libraries were quantified with a Qubit 3.0 fluorometer, sized on a Bioanalyzer 2100, and re-quantified with the KAPA Library Quantification kit. Each immunoSEQ 96-well plate was sequenced on its own single-read 150-cycle Illumina NextSeq 550 flow cell. Concerning the study's data processing: Because the immunoSEQ output included only junctional sequences and no quality scores, the filtering could not be the same as the filtering used for full-length reads. To assign V/J genes and CDR3, sequences were annotated against IMGT germline references using PyIR, a Python wrapper for IgBLAST v1.9. Reads were filtered out if the reads had weak V/J assignments (E-value above 1e-6), no CDR3, stop codons, out-of-frame junctions, or ambiguous translated residues. V3J clonotypes were defined as sequences sharing the same inferred V gene, J gene, and CDR3 amino acid sequence. To compute the percentage overlap between repertoires, the number of shared unique clonotypes was divided by the size of the smaller repertoire. Richness of each repertoire was evaluated using RTK rarefaction, the Chao1 estimator, and Recon v2.1 estimates of unobserved clonotypes. Generation probabilities for all TCRbeta clonotypes obtained by the gDNA method from a few donors were computed using OLGA. Drawn from immuneACCESS, this table holds only the in-frame rearrangements with V and J called that TCRdb kept. Clones are partly lost; checked studies trace under half to an unresolved V gene and leave the rest unexplained. V, J and clone size derive from that table, while D and trimming were established from the DNA sequence. The sample profile shows over a million clones; approximately 80% of them were found once. Roughly 0.61% of the sample comes from the top ten.

The donors were healthy, HIV-negative adults with no recently reported acute infections or vaccinations. Every donor was a Caucasian adult residing in Nashville, Tennessee, USA. CD4+ T cells were enriched by magnetic negative selection, after which naive cells were positively selected on CD45RA and the negative fraction was taken as the memory subset. Blood was collected by leukapheresis, and PBMCs were isolated by Ficoll-Histopaque density gradient centrifugation and then cryopreserved in liquid nitrogen vapor phase. Purity and quantity of every magnetically sorted T cell population were checked by analytical flow cytometry. From each sorted fraction, genomic DNA was isolated and quantified by UV absorbance on a Nanodrop 2000c.

The V and J genes are TRBV4-1 and TRBJ2-3, with the D gene too uncertain to name. The origin of this receptor is a man younger than 30 in good health. Some clones in this sample may be carry-over from other donors' samples. The source material was memory CD4+ T cells from PBMCs. Sample cell subset or site, as interpreted from the label and publication: CD45RA-negative fraction. Here the CDR3 is given as CASSQVSTDTQYF. The DNA sequence is given as TGCGCCAGCAGCCAAGTCAGCACAGATACGCAGTATTTT.